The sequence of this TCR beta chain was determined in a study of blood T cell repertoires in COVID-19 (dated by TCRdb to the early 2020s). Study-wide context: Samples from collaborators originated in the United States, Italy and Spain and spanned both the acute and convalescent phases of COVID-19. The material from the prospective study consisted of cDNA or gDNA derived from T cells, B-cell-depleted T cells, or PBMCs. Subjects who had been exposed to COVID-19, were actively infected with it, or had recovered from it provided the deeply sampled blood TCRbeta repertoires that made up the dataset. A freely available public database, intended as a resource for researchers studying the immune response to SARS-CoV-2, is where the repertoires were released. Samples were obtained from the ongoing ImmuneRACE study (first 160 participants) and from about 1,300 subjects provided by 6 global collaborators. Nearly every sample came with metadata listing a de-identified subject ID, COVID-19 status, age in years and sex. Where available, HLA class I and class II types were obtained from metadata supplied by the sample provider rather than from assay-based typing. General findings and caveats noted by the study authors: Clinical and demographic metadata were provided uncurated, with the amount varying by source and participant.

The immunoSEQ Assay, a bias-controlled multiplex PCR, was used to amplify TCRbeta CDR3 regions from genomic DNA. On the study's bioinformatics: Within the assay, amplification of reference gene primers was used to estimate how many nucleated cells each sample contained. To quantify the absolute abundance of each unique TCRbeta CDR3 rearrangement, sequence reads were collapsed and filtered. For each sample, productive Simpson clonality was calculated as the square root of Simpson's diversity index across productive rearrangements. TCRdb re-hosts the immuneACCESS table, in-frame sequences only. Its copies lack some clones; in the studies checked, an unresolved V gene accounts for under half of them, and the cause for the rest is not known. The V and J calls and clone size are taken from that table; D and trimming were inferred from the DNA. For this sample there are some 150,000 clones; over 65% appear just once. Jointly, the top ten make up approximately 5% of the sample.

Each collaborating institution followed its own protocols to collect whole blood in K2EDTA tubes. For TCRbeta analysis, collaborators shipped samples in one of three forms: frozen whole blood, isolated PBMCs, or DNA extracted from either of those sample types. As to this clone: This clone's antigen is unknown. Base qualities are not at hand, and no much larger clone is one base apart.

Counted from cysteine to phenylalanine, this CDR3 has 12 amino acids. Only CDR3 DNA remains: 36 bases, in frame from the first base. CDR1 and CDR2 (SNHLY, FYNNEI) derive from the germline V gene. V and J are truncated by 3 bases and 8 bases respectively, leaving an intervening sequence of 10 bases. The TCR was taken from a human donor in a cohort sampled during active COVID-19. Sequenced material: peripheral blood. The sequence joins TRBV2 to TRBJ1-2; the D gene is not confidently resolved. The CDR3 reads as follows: CASSEEFGGYTF. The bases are TGTGCCAGCAGTGAGGAGTTTGGGGGCTACACCTTC.